These T cell receptor beta chains were read from a single sample in a study of CD8 T cells in Susac syndrome. One entry per CDR3 protein, called by TCRdb with MiXCR from the immunoSEQ multiplex PCR reads. The table has roughly 200,000 distinct CDR3 sequences, 85% to 95% seen once. Material for sequencing was CD4+ T cells from PBMCs. Every receptor here comes from a human donor with multiple sclerosis. Both conserved end residues are part of each CDR3.

V,J,CDR3
TRBV6-2/TRBV6-3,TRBJ2-1,CASSPARRSHHEQFF
TRBV10-3,TRBJ2-6,CATKEGVSGANVLTF
TRBV29-1,TRBJ2-7,CSGTGTAMEQYF
TRBV30,TRBJ1-6,CAWDRRSSYNSPLHF
TRBV20-1,TRBJ1-4,CSARDEKLFF
TRBV7-9,TRBJ2-1,CASSLGSHAGPLGNEQFF
TRBV25-1,TRBJ1-6,CASRDRGEGPLHF
TRBV20-1,TRBJ1-5,CSARGGGSGQPQHF
TRBV25-1,TRBJ2-1,CASSDPGRWSNEQFF
TRBV29-1,TRBJ1-1,CSVDSGLEAFF
TRBV20-1,TRBJ1-2,CSARGGDSSNYGYTF
TRBV5-4,TRBJ2-3,CASSARAQSSTDTQYF
TRBV29-1,TRBJ2-7,CSVGNRWSEQYF
TRBV20-1,TRBJ1-2,CSARSAGLSYGYTF
TRBV3-1,TRBJ2-1,CASSLPISDEQFF
TRBV29-1,TRBJ2-5,CSVVGGGRIPPETQYF
TRBV9,TRBJ2-7,CASSVGGDYSYEQYF
TRBV3-1,TRBJ1-5,CASSQSGGQPQHF
TRBV20-1,TRBJ2-3,CSARDRASPISTDTQYF
TRBV30,TRBJ2-5,CAWSARGARETQYF
TRBV20-1,TRBJ1-5,CSARATSNQPQHF
TRBV7-2,TRBJ2-2,CASSISSGGNTGELFF
TRBV3-1,TRBJ1-1,CASSQDFQVNTEAFF
TRBV20-1,TRBJ2-5,CSATGQQETQYF
TRBV20-1,TRBJ2-2,CSALSSVSGELFF
TRBV30,TRBJ1-2,CAWSAQGAGDGYTF
TRBV3-1,TRBJ2-2,CASSWSGELFF